These 10 T cell receptor beta chains share one sample of origin, sequenced in a study of shared clonotypes between healthy human individuals. Cells designated naive CD8 were CD45RO-negative and were positively selected for CCR7, with terminally differentiated effector memory CD45RA+ cells excluded. Repertoires were generated with immunoSEQ multiplex PCR, while TCRdb's copy carries only in-frame clones and drops some. Altogether about 2.1 million clones are present, approximately 94% being singletons, with the ten largest covering 1.5% to 2%. The specimen sequenced was naive CD8+ T cells from PBMCs. These TCRs come from a man between 18 and 35 years old in good health. Some clones in this sample may be carry-over from other donors' samples.

V is TRBV9 and J is TRBJ2-5, with D perhaps being TRBD1 or TRBD2 (6 bases each). Between the trimmed V and J ends, which lost 0 bases and 1 base, there was a span of 10 bases. Germline assignment: CDR1 SGDLS and CDR2 YYNGEE. The CDR3 spans 15 residues. The CDR3 DNA is TGTGCCAGCAGCGTAGTTGGGGGGCTCCAAGAGACCCAGTACTTC. It translates to CASSVVGGLQETQYF.

The chain is built from TRBV6-6 and TRBJ2-7, with TRBD1 identical over 10 bases. V shed 7 bases, J shed 2 bases, and the junction held 2 bases outside the gene matches. Germline assignment: CDR1 MNHNY and CDR2 SVGAGI (reference sequence). The CDR3 is 13 residues long. Here the CDR3 reads CASIGTGAYEQYF. In nucleotides, the CDR3 is TGTGCCAGCATAGGGACAGGGGCCTACGAGCAGTACTTC.

This clone was detected only a few times. Different DNA sequences within this sample yield the same CDR3. The chain has TRBV6-5 and TRBJ2-1; a possible D gene is TRBD2 (6 bases). CDR3 length: 15 amino acids. V lost 0 bases and J 4 bases, leaving 10 bases between the germline ends. Germline lookup yields CDR1 MNHEY and CDR2 SVGAGI. CDR3 loop: CASSYSGTSYNEQFF. CDR3 coding DNA: TGTGCCAGCAGTTACTCGGGGACTTCATACAATGAGCAGTTCTTC.

This chain uses TRBV5-4 with TRBJ2-7; 10 bases line up with TRBD1. Germline assignment: CDR1 SGHNT and CDR2 YYREEE (reference sequence). The V gene end was trimmed by 3 bases and the J gene end by 3 bases; junction bases not matched to a gene: 9. The CDR3 loop spans 16 amino acids. This CDR3 reads CASSYPPGTGDYEQYF. The DNA for the CDR3 is TGTGCCAGCAGCTACCCCCCCGGGACAGGGGACTACGAGCAGTACTTC.

This clone has just a few counts. The rearrangement uses TRBV4-1 and TRBJ2-2; a possible D gene is TRBD1 (5 bases). Per germline, CDR1 MGHRA and CDR2 YSYEKL. The CDR3 has 14 residues. Trimming took off 4 bases at V and 3 bases at J, with 9 bases between the two ends. The CDR3 sequence is CASSPQGYTGELFF. The DNA for the CDR3 is TGCGCCAGCAGCCCCCAGGGATACACCGGGGAGCTGTTTTTT.

The chain carries TRBV5-1 and TRBJ2-6; 7 nucleotides line up with TRBD2. The V and J ends lost 5 bases and 0 bases, in that order; junction bases with no gene match: 14. CDR1 and CDR2 from the germline V gene are SGHRS and YFSETQ. CDR3 length: 19 residues. The DNA for the CDR3 is TGCGCCAGCAGACTCTGGGGCGGGAGTCCGAGCTCTGGGGCCAACGTCCTGACTTTC. Translation: CASRLWGGSPSSGANVLTF.

The chain has TRBV6-1 and TRBJ2-3; TRBD2 matches at 9 bases. In germline, CDR1 is MNHNS, CDR2 SASEGT. The J segment lost 2 bases and the V segment lost 3 bases, leaving 3 bases of the junction unmatched. This CDR3 is built from 15 residues. As DNA, the CDR3 is TGTGCCAGCAGTGATGCTAGCGGGGCCACAGATACGCAGTATTTT. Translating gives CASSDASGATDTQYF.

The chain's CDR3 is CASSPRDSPSYEQYF. CDR3 nucleotides: TGTGCCAGTAGTCCCCGGGACAGTCCTTCCTACGAGCAGTACTTC. V is TRBV19 and J is TRBJ2-7, with 7 bases matching TRBD1. Germline CDR1 and CDR2: LNHDA and SQIVND (reference sequence). The CDR3 has 15 residues. V shed 5 bases, J shed 1 base, and the junction held 8 bases outside the gene matches.

The V and J genes are TRBV5-1 and TRBJ2-5; 8 bases agree with TRBD1. This CDR3 is 15 amino acids long. Looked up from germline, CDR1 is SGHRS and CDR2 is YFSETQ. Unmatched junction bases numbered 6, after V lost 4 bases and J lost 1 base. In DNA form, the CDR3 reads TGCGCCAGCAGCCCAAAGACAGGGGTCCAAGAGACCCAGTACTTC. Translated: CASSPKTGVQETQYF.

The DNA of the CDR3 is TGTGCCAGCAGTTTCTCGGGACTAGCGGGAGGGCTGCAGTACTTC. This translates into CASSFSGLAGGLQYF. V is TRBV6-5 and J is TRBJ2-7; 16 bases fit TRBD2. Germline V gene data show CDR1 as MNHEY and CDR2 as SVGAGI. Trimming took 4 bases from V and 9 from J; bases not matched to a gene: 6. The CDR3 is made up of 15 amino acids.